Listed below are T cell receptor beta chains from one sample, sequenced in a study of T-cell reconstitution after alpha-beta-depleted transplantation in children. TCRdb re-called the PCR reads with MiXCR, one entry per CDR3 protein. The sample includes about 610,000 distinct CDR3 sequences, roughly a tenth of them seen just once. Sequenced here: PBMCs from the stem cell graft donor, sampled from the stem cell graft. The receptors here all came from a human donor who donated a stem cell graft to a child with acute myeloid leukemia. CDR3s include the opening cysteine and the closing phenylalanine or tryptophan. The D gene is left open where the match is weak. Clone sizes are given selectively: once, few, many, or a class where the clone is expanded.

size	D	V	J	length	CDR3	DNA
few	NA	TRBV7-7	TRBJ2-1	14	CASSLAVVGDEQFF	TGTGCTAGCAGCTTAGCGGTTGTGGGCGATGAGCAGTTCTTC
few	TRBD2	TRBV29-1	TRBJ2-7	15	CSVRTSGRGTYEQYF	TGCAGCGTTAGGACTAGCGGGAGGGGAACCTACGAGCAGTACTTC
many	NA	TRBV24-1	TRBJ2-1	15	CATSDSRVAYNEQFF	TGTGCCACCAGTGATTCGCGGGTGGCCTACAATGAGCAGTTCTTC
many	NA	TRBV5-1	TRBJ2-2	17	CASSPLGVAADTGELFF	TGCGCCAGCAGCCCCCTGGGAGTAGCGGCCGACACCGGGGAGCTGTTTTTT
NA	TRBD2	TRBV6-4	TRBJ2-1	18	CASCLFRSAGVLGNEQFF	TGTGCCAGCTGTTTATTCAGAAGTGCGGGAGTTTTAGGCAATGAGCAGTTCTTC
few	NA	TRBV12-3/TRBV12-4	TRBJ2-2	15	CASSFQSAVTGELFF	TGTGCCAGCAGTTTTCAGTCGGCGGTAACCGGGGAGCTGTTTTTT
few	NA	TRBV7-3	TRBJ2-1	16	CASSGTLPGVYNEQFF	TGTGCCAGCAGCGGGACTTTACCCGGGGTCTACAATGAGCAGTTCTTC
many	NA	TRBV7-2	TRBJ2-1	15	CASSVDTSSYNEQFF	TGTGCCAGCAGCGTAGACACCAGCTCCTACAATGAGCAGTTCTTC
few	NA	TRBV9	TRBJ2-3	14	CASSGGLDSDTQYF	TGTGCCAGCAGCGGTGGCCTTGACTCGGATACGCAGTATTTT
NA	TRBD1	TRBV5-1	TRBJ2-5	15	CASSFRDRRQETQYF	TGCGCCAGCAGCTTCAGGGACAGGAGGCAAGAGACCCAGTACTTC
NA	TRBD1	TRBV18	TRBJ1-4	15	CASSPPGQTNEKLFF	TGTGCCAGCTCACCCCCGGGACAGACTAATGAAAAACTGTTTTTT
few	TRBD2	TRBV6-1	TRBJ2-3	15	CASRKSLAGGSKQYF	TGTGCCAGCAGAAAATCCCTAGCGGGGGGTTCGAAGCAGTATTTT
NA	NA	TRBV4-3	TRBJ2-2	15	CASSQELQNTGELFF	TGCGCCAGCAGCCAAGAGCTTCAGAACACCGGGGAGCTGTTTTTT
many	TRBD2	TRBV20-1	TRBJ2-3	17	CSARDRVAGGPSDTQYF	TGCAGTGCTAGAGATCGGGTAGCGGGAGGGCCATCAGATACGCAGTATTTT